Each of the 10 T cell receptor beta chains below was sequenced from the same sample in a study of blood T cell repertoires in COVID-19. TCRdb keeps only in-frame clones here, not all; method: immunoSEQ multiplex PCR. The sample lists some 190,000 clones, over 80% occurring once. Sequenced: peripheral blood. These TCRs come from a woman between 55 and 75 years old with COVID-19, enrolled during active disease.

CDR3 sequence reads: CASSVRLAGANEQFF. The CDR3 DNA follows: TGTGCCAGCAGTGTCCGACTAGCGGGAGCCAATGAGCAGTTCTTC. The chain combines TRBV2 with TRBJ2-1; TRBD2 aligns across 12 bases. J lost 6 bases, V lost 4 bases, and 4 bases had no gene match. The CDR3 covers 15 residues. The germline V gene has CDR1 SNHLY and CDR2 FYNNEI.

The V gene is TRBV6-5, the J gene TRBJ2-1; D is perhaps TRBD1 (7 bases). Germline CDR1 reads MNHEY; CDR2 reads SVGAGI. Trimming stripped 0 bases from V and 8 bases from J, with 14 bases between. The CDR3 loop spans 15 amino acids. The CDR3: CASSYSRQGGDEQFF. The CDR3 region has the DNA TGTGCCAGCAGTTACTCGAGACAGGGAGGTGATGAGCAGTTCTTC.

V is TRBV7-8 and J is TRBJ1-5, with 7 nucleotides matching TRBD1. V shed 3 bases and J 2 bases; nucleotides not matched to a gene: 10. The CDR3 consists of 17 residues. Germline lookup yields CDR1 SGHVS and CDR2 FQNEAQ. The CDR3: CASSFYRGGAGNQPQHF. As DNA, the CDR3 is TGTGCCAGCAGCTTCTACAGAGGGGGCGCAGGCAATCAGCCCCAGCATTTT.

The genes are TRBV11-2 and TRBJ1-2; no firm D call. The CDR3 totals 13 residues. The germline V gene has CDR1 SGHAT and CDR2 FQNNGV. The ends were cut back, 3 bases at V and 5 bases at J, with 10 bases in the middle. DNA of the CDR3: TGTGCCAGCAGCTTTGGGCAGTTTTATGGCTACACCTTC. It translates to CASSFGQFYGYTF.

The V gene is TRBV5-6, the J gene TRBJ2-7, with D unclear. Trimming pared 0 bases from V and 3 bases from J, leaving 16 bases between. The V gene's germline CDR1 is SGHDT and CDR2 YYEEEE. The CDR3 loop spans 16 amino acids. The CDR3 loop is CASSLAGEEIDYEQYV. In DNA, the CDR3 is TGTGCCAGCAGCTTGGCTGGCGAGGAAATAGACTACGAGCAGTACGTC.

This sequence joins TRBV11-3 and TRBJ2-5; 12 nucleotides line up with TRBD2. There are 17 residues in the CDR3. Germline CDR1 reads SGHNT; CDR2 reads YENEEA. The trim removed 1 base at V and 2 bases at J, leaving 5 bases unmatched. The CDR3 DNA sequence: TGTGCCAGCAGCTTAGGTCGACTAGCGGGGGAGCAAGAGACCCAGTACTTC. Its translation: CASSLGRLAGEQETQYF.

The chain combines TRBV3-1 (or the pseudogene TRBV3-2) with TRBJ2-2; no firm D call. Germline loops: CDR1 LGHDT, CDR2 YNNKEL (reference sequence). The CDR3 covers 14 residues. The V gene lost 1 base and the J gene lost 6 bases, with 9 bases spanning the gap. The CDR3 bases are TGTGCCAGCAGCCAAGTCGCCAGGTCCGGGGAGCTGTTTTTT. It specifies CASSQVARSGELFF.

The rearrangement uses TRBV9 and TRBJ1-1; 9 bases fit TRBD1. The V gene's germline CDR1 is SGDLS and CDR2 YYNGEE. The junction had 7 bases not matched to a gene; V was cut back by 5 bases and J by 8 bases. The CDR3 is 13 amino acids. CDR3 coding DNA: TGTGCCAGCAGTTTTACAGGGGGCACCGAAGCTTTCTTT. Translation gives CASSFTGGTEAFF.

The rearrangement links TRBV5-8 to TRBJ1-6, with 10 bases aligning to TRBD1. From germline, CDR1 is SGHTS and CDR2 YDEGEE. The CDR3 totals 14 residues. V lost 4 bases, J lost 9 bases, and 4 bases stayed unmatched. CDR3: CASSLGQGVSPLHF. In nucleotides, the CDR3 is TGTGCCAGCAGCCTTGGACAGGGGGTTTCACCCCTCCACTTT. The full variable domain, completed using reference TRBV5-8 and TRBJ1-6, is EAGVTQSPTHLIKTRGQQATLRCSPISGHTSVYWYQQALGLGLQFLLWYDEGEERNRGNFPPRFSGRQFPNYSSELNVNALELEDSALYLCASSLGQGVSPLHFGNGTRLTVT.

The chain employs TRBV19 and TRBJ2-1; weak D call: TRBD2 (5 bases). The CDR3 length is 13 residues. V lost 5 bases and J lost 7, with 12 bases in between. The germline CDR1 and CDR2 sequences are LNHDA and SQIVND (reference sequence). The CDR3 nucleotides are TGTGCCAGTAGTGCCATTTCGGGGAATGAGCAGTTCTTC. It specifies CASSAISGNEQFF.